Below, 17 T cell receptor beta chains from the same sample are listed, as sequenced in a study of cytomegalovirus exposure and HLA in healthy donors (dated by TCRdb to the late 2010s). Receptor amplification or capture employed the immunoSEQ multiplex PCR assay. For the multiplex PCR, a mixture combining 60 forward primers for TCR Vbeta segments and 13 reverse primers for TCR Jbeta segments was used. TCRdb limited this immuneACCESS table to in-frame rearrangements with V and J called. A share of clones is missing; checked studies link under half to unresolved V genes, and the rest is unexplained. Here the sample has about 74,000 clones; approximately 72% occur a single time. Clones ranked in the top ten supply around 10% of the sample. Sequenced: PBMCs. The receptors were gathered from a woman in her thirties or forties in good health and CMV-seropositive.

V usage is TRBV19 and J usage is TRBJ2-1; TRBD2 matches at 7 bases. The germline CDR1 and CDR2 sequences are LNHDA and SQIVND (reference sequence). The trim removed 5 bases at V and 0 bases at J, leaving 4 bases unmatched. This CDR3 has 15 amino acids. DNA of the CDR3: TGTGCCAGTAGTCAAGCGGGAAGCTCCTACAATGAGCAGTTCTTC. It yields the protein CASSQAGSSYNEQFF.

The chain employs TRBV10-1 and TRBJ1-1, with D possibly matching TRBD1 (6 bases). Trimming cost V 2 bases and J 2 bases, with 12 bases left between them. Germline loops: CDR1 WNHNN, CDR2 SYGVQD (reference sequence). This CDR3 spans 15 amino acids. The CDR3 sequence: CASSEGTTQNTEAFF. The CDR3, as DNA: TGCGCCAGCAGTGAGGGGACAACCCAAAACACTGAAGCTTTCTTT.

The rearrangement joins TRBV30 to TRBJ1-6; D gene unclear. CDR1 is GTSNPN, CDR2 SVGIG, per germline (reference sequence). The CDR3 runs to 12 residues. The germline V and J ends were trimmed by 5 bases and 5 bases, with 7 bases remaining between them. The CDR3 region is CAWSLNNSPLHF. The CDR3, as DNA: TGTGCCTGGTCCTTAAATAATTCACCCCTCCACTTT.

CDR3: CASRLAGDTDTQYF. The CDR3 region has the DNA TGCGCCAGCAGACTAGCGGGGGATACAGATACGCAGTATTTT. The chain employs TRBV5-1 and TRBJ2-3, with 11 bases lining up with TRBD2. The CDR3 is made up of 14 amino acids. J gave up 3 bases and V 5 bases, and 2 bases lay outside the gene matches. The germline gives CDR1 SGHRS, CDR2 YFSETQ.

The rearrangement joins TRBV5-6 to TRBJ1-6, with 9 bases matching TRBD1. The germline CDR1 and CDR2 sequences are SGHDT and YYEEEE. The CDR3 has 17 residues. After removal of 4 bases from V and 0 bases from J, the junction contained 5 bases not matched to a gene. CDR3 DNA sequence: TGTGCCAGCAGCGCCGACAGGGGGGGCTCCTATAATTCACCCCTCCACTTT. It is translated as CASSADRGGSYNSPLHF. Combining the CDR3 with reference TRBV5-6 and TRBJ1-6 gives the whole variable domain DAGVTQSPTHLIKTRGQQVTLRCSPKSGHDTVSWYQQALGQGPQFIFQYYEEEERQRGNFPDRFSGHQFPNYSSELNVNALLLGDSALYLCASSADRGGSYNSPLHFGNGTRLTVT.

The V gene is TRBV29-1, the J gene TRBJ1-5; no definite D call. In germline, CDR1 is SQVTM, CDR2 ANQGSEA. The CDR3 is 13 amino acids. Trimming took off 4 bases at V and 2 bases at J, with 9 bases between the two ends. CDR3 protein: CSVAGNGNQPQHF. The CDR3 DNA sequence: TGCAGCGTTGCCGGGAACGGCAATCAGCCCCAGCATTTT.

V is TRBV5-6 and J is TRBJ2-1, with D possibly TRBD1 on 6 matching bases. The CDR3 loop spans 16 amino acids. Germline-derived CDR1 and CDR2 are SGHDT and YYEEEE. The ends were cut back, 6 bases at V and 8 bases at J, with 24 bases in the middle. CDR3: CASILSGTGIFHEQFF. The CDR3 DNA is TGTGCCAGCATCCTAAGCGGTACAGGGATATTCCATGAGCAGTTCTTC.

This clone was detected a few times. The chain couples TRBV18 to TRBJ2-5; 8 positions match TRBD2. In germline, CDR1 is KGHSH, CDR2 LQKENI. There are 13 residues in the CDR3. V shed 1 base and J 5 bases; nucleotides not matched to a gene: 0. DNA for the CDR3: TGTGCCAGCTCACCACGCGGGGGGGAGACCCAGTACTTC. It codes for CASSPRGGETQYF.

This rearrangement joins TRBV27 to TRBJ2-2; a possible D gene is TRBD1 (5 bases). The V gene's germline CDR1 is MNHEY and CDR2 SMNVEV (reference sequence). Trimming left V 2 bases short and J 13 bases short, with 23 bases between. This CDR3 region has 16 residues. The CDR3 loop is CASSLENPIRRQPLFF. The CDR3 nucleotides are TGTGCCAGCAGTTTAGAGAATCCAATAAGGCGACAGCCGCTGTTTTTT.

About this clone: The germline gene is not matched at one end of the junction; a read error may be the cause. The J gene is TRBJ1-2, the V gene TRBV5-6, with D tentatively TRBD1 (5 bases). CDR1 is SGHDT and CDR2 is YYEEEE in the germline V gene. There are 14 residues in the CDR3. The CDR3 DNA is TGTGCCAGCACCTCCTGGGGCAAGAGCTATGGCTACCCCTTC. It codes for CASTSWGKSYGYPF.

This clone was observed a single time. This chain links TRBV19 with TRBJ1-2, with TRBD1 identical over 8 bases. Trimming cost V 5 bases and J 4 bases; bases outside gene matches: 9. The CDR3 contains 15 residues. CDR1 and CDR2 from the germline V gene are LNHDA and SQIVND (reference sequence). For the CDR3, the DNA is TGTGCCAGTAGTGTTGGACAGGGCAGACTCTATGGCTACACCTTC. Its protein is CASSVGQGRLYGYTF.

This clone was counted a few times. The rearrangement joins TRBV6-5 to TRBJ1-3, with D unclear. The V gene's germline CDR1 is MNHEY and CDR2 SVGAGI. This CDR3 is 16 amino acids long. Trimming cost V 0 bases and J 4 bases, with 13 bases left between them. CDR3 region: CASSYSWRTGGNTIYF. In DNA, the CDR3 is TGTGCCAGCAGTTACTCCTGGAGGACGGGGGGAAACACCATATATTTT.

This clone was seen just once. V usage is TRBV7-9 and J usage is TRBJ1-1; 8 bases line up with TRBD1. Germline-derived CDR1 and CDR2 are SEHNR and FQNEAQ (reference sequence). Trimming cost V 5 bases and J 4 bases; bases outside gene matches: 6. The CDR3 spans 14 residues. CDR3 loop: CASSRQGLITEAFF. CDR3 DNA sequence: TGTGCCAGCAGCCGACAGGGGCTAATCACTGAAGCTTTCTTT. The full variable domain, its missing parts supplied by reference TRBV7-9 and TRBJ1-1, is DTGVSQNPRHKITKRGQNVTFRCDPISEHNRLYWYRQTLGQGPEFLTYFQNEAQLEKSRLLSDRFSAERPKGSFSTLEIQRTEQGDSAMYLCASSRQGLITEAFFGQGTRLTVV.

This chain links TRBV4-2 with TRBJ2-2, with 8 bases lining up with TRBD2. The J segment lost 2 bases and the V segment lost 0 bases, leaving 11 bases of the junction unmatched. The CDR3 has 19 amino acids. CDR1 is LGHNA and CDR2 is YNFKEQ in the germline V gene. CDR3 sequence: CASSQEGGHSGANTGELFF. CDR3 DNA sequence: TGTGCCAGCAGCCAAGAGGGGGGTCATAGCGGGGCAAACACCGGGGAGCTGTTTTTT.

The chain is built from TRBV7-2 and TRBJ2-1; 8 nucleotides align to TRBD2. Per the germline V gene, CDR1 is SGHTA and CDR2 is FQGNSA. V lost 5 bases and J lost 8; bases outside the gene matches: 8. The CDR3 covers 14 residues. CDR3 nucleotides: TGTGCCAGCAGCCCGTGGACTAGCTCCCATGAGCAGTTCTTC. This translates into CASSPWTSSHEQFF. The full variable domain, with the rest looked up from reference TRBV7-2 and TRBJ2-1, is GAGVSQSPSNKVTEKGKDVELRCDPISGHTALYWYRQSLGQGLEFLIYFQGNSAPDKSGLPSDRFSAERTGGSVSTLTIQRTQQEDSAVYLCASSPWTSSHEQFFGPGTRLTVL.

The chain has TRBV6-5 and TRBJ2-7; 11 positions match TRBD2. Per germline, CDR1 MNHEY and CDR2 SVGAGI. V gave up 6 bases and J gave up 3 bases; unmatched junction bases: 1. The CDR3 has 13 amino acids. CDR3 protein: CASRLAGDYEQYF. The DNA for the CDR3 is TGTGCCAGCAGACTAGCGGGGGACTACGAGCAGTACTTC.

The chain carries TRBV28 and TRBJ1-4; 10 nucleotides align to TRBD1. The V segment lost 5 bases and the J segment 8 bases; nucleotides outside the gene matches: 14. This CDR3 contains 17 residues. The germline V gene encodes CDR1 MDHEN and CDR2 SYDVKM. The CDR3: CASSGRTGTGVGEKLFF. In DNA, the CDR3 is TGTGCCAGCAGTGGCCGCACCGGGACAGGGGTCGGCGAAAAACTGTTTTTT.